This record looks at one TCR beta chain sequence and its context. This record belongs to a study of spatial heterogeneity in lung cancer. This CDR3 comprises 17 residues. After removal of 4 bases from V and 5 bases from J, the junction contained 11 bases not matched to a gene. CDR1 SGHKS and CDR2 YYEKEE come from the germline V gene (reference sequence). TCRdb reanalysed the 5' RACE reads using MiXCR and keeps one entry per CDR3 protein. The repertoire consists of approximately 92,000 distinct CDR3 sequences, with approximately 12% occurring once and the leading ten covering about 38%. The time point was: sample taken at primary tumor resection. Patients with untreated early-stage non-small cell lung cancer, numbering 72, were the donors.

The V call is TRBV5-5, the J call TRBJ2-5; 13 bases agree with TRBD2. This TCR derives from a male donor with early-stage non-small cell lung cancer. The material was PBMCs, obtained at surgery. DNA of the CDR3: TGTGCCAGCAGCGCAGGGACTAGCGGGAAACTGGGGGAGACCCAGTACTTC. Encoded protein: CASSAGTSGKLGETQYF.